This T cell receptor beta chain is from a study of cytomegalovirus exposure and HLA in healthy donors. Study at large: As released early, the data held roughly 85 million unique TCRs from HLA-typed donors. Study observations and caveats: Prediction of most subjects' HLA-A and HLA-B alleles by TCR beta sequences was reportedly accurate. TCR beta V segments were, for the most part, productive about 87% or about 30% of the time in an earlier analysis.

As concerns this clone: The antigen remains undetermined.

Both 60 Vbeta primers and 13 Jbeta primers went into the PCR. The assay was immunoSEQ multiplex PCR, and TCRdb's table has in-frame clones only and misses some. This table holds some 180,000 clones, around 81% found once. These donors counted as nominally healthy when sampled, but unrecorded immune exposures were likely. Germline values: CDR1 SGHAT, CDR2 FQDESV (reference sequence). This CDR3 is built from 14 residues. The ends lost 6 bases at V and 5 bases at J; junction bases unmatched: 6. The J gene is TRBJ2-3, the V gene TRBV11-1, with 9 bases aligning to TRBD1. The sequence derives from a man under 40 in good health and CMV-seronegative. Input material: PBMCs. CDR3 loop: CASSSHRGLDTQYF. The CDR3 DNA is TGTGCCAGCAGTTCCCACAGGGGGCTAGATACGCAGTATTTT.